The rows below give T cell receptor beta chains drawn from one sample of a study of T cell responses to AZD1222 COVID-19 vaccine. TCRdb's copy holds only in-frame clones and misses some; the assay was immunoSEQ multiplex PCR. The table includes about 55,000 clones, nearly 90% detected once. Specimen: peripheral blood, collected on day 0 of AZD1222 vaccination. The receptors here all came from an adult in good health. The CDR3 runs from the conserved cysteine through the conserved F or W. The D gene is left open where the match is weak. Clone size, where shown, is once, few, many, or a class for clones that have expanded.

J | V | size | D | DNA | CDR3
TRBJ1-1 | TRBV7-9 | . | . | TGTGCCAGCACCCTGCAGGATGCGGGTGAAGCTTTCTTT | CASTLQDAGEAFF
TRBJ2-1 | TRBV5-5 | . | TRBD1 | TGTGCCAGCAGCTTGGAACTTCTGGACAGGGAAAACAATGAGCAGTTCTTC | CASSLELLDRENNEQFF
TRBJ2-7 | TRBV5-6 | . | TRBD1 | TGTGCCAGCAGCGGGGGGACAGGGCCTTCCTACGAGCAGTACTTC | CASSGGTGPSYEQYF
TRBJ2-3 | TRBV11-2 | . | . | TGTGCCAGCAGCCCGTACGGGGGGCCAAGGACAGATACGCAGTATTTT | CASSPYGGPRTDTQYF
TRBJ2-1 | TRBV24-1 | . | . | TGTGCCACCAGTGAATCAGGGGCGCGGAGTGAGCAGTTCTTC | CATSESGARSEQFF
TRBJ1-2 | TRBV12-3/TRBV12-4 | . | . | TGTGCCAGCAGTTTAGACGGGAACTATGGCTACACCTTC | CASSLDGNYGYTF
TRBJ1-6 | TRBV6-5 | . | . | TGTGCCAGCAGTAGCGGGACCTATAATTCACCCCTCCACTTT | CASSSGTYNSPLHF
TRBJ2-5 | TRBV18 | once | TRBD2 | TGTGCCAGCTCACCTGGGACTATCCAAGAGACCCAGTACTTC | CASSPGTIQETQYF
TRBJ1-2 | TRBV30 | . | TRBD1 | TGTGCCTGGTTGCTCCCGGGAGCACAGGGGAATAACTATGGCTACACCTTC | CAWLLPGAQGNNYGYTF
TRBJ1-5 | TRBV3-1/TRBV3-2 | once | TRBD1 | TGTGCCAGCAGCGAGTATACTATGACAGGGGGCCGCGTTAGCAATCAGCCCCAGCATTTT | CASSEYTMTGGRVSNQPQHF
TRBJ2-7 | TRBV7-9 | . | . | TGTGCCAGCAGCCAACAGGGGGGGACCTCCTACGAGCAGTACTTC | CASSQQGGTSYEQYF
TRBJ2-2 | TRBV2 | . | TRBD2 | TGTGCCAGCAGGGCCGGGACTAGTTCTGTCGGGGAGCTGTTTTTT | CASRAGTSSVGELFF
TRBJ1-3 | TRBV7-2 | . | . | TGTGCCAGCAGCCCCCAGATCACTGGAAACACCATATATTTT | CASSPQITGNTIYF
TRBJ2-7 | TRBV19 | . | . | TGTGCCAGTAGTGAAGGCACTAAGCTCTACGAGCAGTACTTC | CASSEGTKLYEQYF
TRBJ2-7 | TRBV29-1 | . | . | TGCAGCGTTGTGGGCAGGCGAAGAGGCTACGAGCAGTACTTC | CSVVGRRRGYEQYF
TRBJ2-2 | TRBV4-3 | once | TRBD2 | TGCGCCAGCAGCCAAGATACGGCTAGCGGGGGTGTAACCGGGGAGCTGTTTTTT | CASSQDTASGGVTGELFF
TRBJ2-1 | TRBV5-1 | . | . | TGCGCCAGCAGCTGGTTACAGGATAGCTCCTACAATGAGCAGTTCTTC | CASSWLQDSSYNEQFF
TRBJ1-1 | TRBV7-9 | . | . | TGTGCCAGCAGCTTATCCCGGAACACTGAAGCTTTCTTT | CASSLSRNTEAFF
TRBJ2-5 | TRBV9 | . | . | TGTGCCAGCAGCCTCCTCCCAGAGGGTGAGACCCAGTACTTC | CASSLLPEGETQYF
TRBJ2-1 | TRBV24-1 | . | TRBD1 | TGTGCCACCAGTGATACCGGGACAGACAATGAGCAGTTCTTC | CATSDTGTDNEQFF
TRBJ1-2 | TRBV5-4 | . | TRBD1 | TGTGCCAGCAGCTTGGGGGGACAGGGGGCGTCTAACTATGGCTACACCTTC | CASSLGGQGASNYGYTF
TRBJ1-6 | TRBV6-5 | . | TRBD1 | TGTGCCAGCAGTCCGGGACAGGGGAATAATTCACCCCTCCACTTT | CASSPGQGNNSPLHF
TRBJ2-1 | TRBV7-9 | . | TRBD1 | TGTGCCAGCAGCCATCCGGACAGGAGGAACTCCAATGAGCAGTTCTTC | CASSHPDRRNSNEQFF
TRBJ2-2 | TRBV5-5 | . | TRBD1 | TGTGCCAGCAGCATACAGGGGGTCACCGGGGAGCTGTTTTTT | CASSIQGVTGELFF
TRBJ2-7 | TRBV5-1 | . | . | TGCGCCAGCAGCCCCGGGTCCCACGACGAGCAGTACTTC | CASSPGSHDEQYF
TRBJ1-1 | TRBV6-5 | . | . | TGTGCCAGCAGTTACAAGGGCCCCACTGAAGCTTTCTTT | CASSYKGPTEAFF
TRBJ2-7 | TRBV5-1 | . | . | TGCGCCAGCAGCCAGGAGGGGGGCGCCTACGAGCAGTACTTC | CASSQEGGAYEQYF
TRBJ1-2 | TRBV6-5 | . | . | TGTGCTACCCTTTTCAGACAAGCGACCTATGGCTACACCTTC | CATLFRQATYGYTF
TRBJ2-1 | TRBV24-1 | . | . | TGTGCCACCCGCGACGAGTACAATGAGCAGTTCTTC | CATRDEYNEQFF
TRBJ2-4 | TRBV19 | . | . | TGTGCCAGTAGAAACGGAAAAAACATTCAGTACTTC | CASRNGKNIQYF
TRBJ2-3 | TRBV5-1 | . | . | TGCGCCAGCAGCTCGGCAGGACTACTAAATACGCAGTATTTT | CASSSAGLLNTQYF
TRBJ1-5 | TRBV14 | . | . | TGTGCCAGCAGCCAAGGTGGGCAGCCCCAGCATTTT | CASSQGGQPQHF
TRBJ1-3 | TRBV10-2 | once | . | TGCGCCAGCAGTGAGTCGAACCTCTCTGGAAACACCATATATTTT | CASSESNLSGNTIYF
TRBJ2-7 | TRBV5-4 | . | . | TGTGCCAGCAGCTTGCCCGCCGCCTACGAGCAGTACTTC | CASSLPAAYEQYF
TRBJ2-7 | TRBV19 | . | TRBD2 | TGTGCCAGTAGCAGGACTAGCGACTCCTACGAGCAGTACTTC | CASSRTSDSYEQYF
TRBJ2-1 | TRBV28 | . | TRBD2 | TGTGCCAGCAGTTTATTCGCTAGCGGGGGGTACAATGAGCAGTTCTTC | CASSLFASGGYNEQFF
TRBJ2-2 | TRBV3-1/TRBV3-2 | . | . | TGTGCCAGCAGCCGCCCACTTGGGAACACCGGGGAGCTGTTTTTT | CASSRPLGNTGELFF
TRBJ1-6 | TRBV4-1 | . | . | TGCGCCAGCAGGGCTTCAGGGACATTGCATAATTCACCCCTCCACTTT | CASRASGTLHNSPLHF
TRBJ2-5 | TRBV7-9 | . | . | TGTGCCAGCACCTTGGGGGAGCAAGGAACCGAGACCCAGTACTTC | CASTLGEQGTETQYF
TRBJ2-5 | TRBV7-7 | . | . | TGTGCTAGCAGCTCCGGGCGTTTAGTGCTGGGAGAGACCCAGTACTTC | CASSSGRLVLGETQYF
TRBJ1-4 | TRBV28 | few | . | TGTGCCAGCAGTTCCCTCCGGGGCCCAACTAATGAAAAACTGTTTTTT | CASSSLRGPTNEKLFF
TRBJ2-6 | TRBV2 | once | . | TGTGCCACCAAGGGGGTTGGATCTGGGGCCAACGTCCTGACTTTC | CATKGVGSGANVLTF
TRBJ2-7 | TRBV7-2 | . | TRBD2 | TGTGCCAGCAGCTTAGAGCGAGCGGGGCCGGGGAGCTCCTACGAGCAGTACTTC | CASSLERAGPGSSYEQYF
TRBJ1-6 | TRBV29-1 | once | TRBD1 | TGCAGCGTTCAACAGGGGGCACTTAATTCACCCCTCCACTTT | CSVQQGALNSPLHF
TRBJ1-1 | TRBV5-1 | . | TRBD1 | TGCGCCAGCAGCTTGGTGCAGGGGGGTGAAGCTTTCTTT | CASSLVQGGEAFF
TRBJ2-3 | TRBV2 | . | TRBD2 | TGTGCCAGCAGGGAACTAGCGGGATCGTATTTT | CASRELAGSYF
TRBJ2-7 | TRBV7-8 | once | . | TGTGCCAGCAGCTTTCAGGGTAGGGGCTACGAGCAGTACTTC | CASSFQGRGYEQYF
TRBJ1-2 | TRBV19 | . | TRBD1 | TGTGCCACCAGCTCGGAAGGGACAGGGCTTTGGGGCTACACCTTC | CATSSEGTGLWGYTF
TRBJ1-3 | TRBV7-6 | once | . | TGTGCCAGCAGCTTCTCTTGGGGGTTAGCTGGAAACACCATATATTTT | CASSFSWGLAGNTIYF
TRBJ2-1 | TRBV7-7 | . | TRBD2 | TGTGCCAGCAGCCCTGGACTAGCGGGGGGGCCCAATGAGCAGTTCTTC | CASSPGLAGGPNEQFF
TRBJ2-1 | TRBV4-1 | . | . | TGCGCCAGCAGCCAAGATCGAGACAATGAGCAGTTCTTC | CASSQDRDNEQFF
TRBJ2-5 | TRBV7-9 | . | . | TGTGCCAGCAGCTTAGTAGGGGACCTTGGCCAAGAGACCCAGTACTTC | CASSLVGDLGQETQYF
TRBJ1-5 | TRBV3-1/TRBV3-2 | . | . | TGTGCCAGCAGCCAAGACCCAGACGCCCGGCCCCAGCATTTT | CASSQDPDARPQHF
TRBJ2-7 | TRBV6-1 | . | . | TGTGCCAGCAGTGAGCCTGTCGGGGGATACTCCTACGAGCAGTACTTC | CASSEPVGGYSYEQYF